The 16 T cell receptor beta chains presented below share a single source sample, sequenced in a study of CD8 T cells in ankylosing spondylitis. TCRdb used MiXCR to reprocess the 5' RACE reads, holding one entry per CDR3 protein. The data hold 750,000 to 850,000 distinct CDR3 sequences, with around 11% observed a single time. No antigen is known for these receptors. Study-wide findings and caveats: About 8 highly homologous variants made up a TCR beta motif, and this motif appeared characteristic of ankylosing spondylitis blood.

Specimen: blood, either unsorted or a sorted T cell fraction (not recorded which). The receptor set was obtained from a male donor with ankylosing spondylitis.

This clonotype was seen ten or more times. This sequence joins TRBV10-3 and TRBJ1-5, with D tentatively TRBD1 (6 bases). Germline values: CDR1 ENHRY, CDR2 SYGVKD. V gave up 5 bases and J gave up 3 bases, with 11 bases separating them. The length of the CDR3 is 14 residues. The CDR3 loop is CAISLGQNNQPQHF. Written as DNA, the CDR3 is TGTGCCATCAGTCTTGGACAGAACAATCAGCCCCAGCATTTT.

This clonotype occurred many times. The rearrangement uses TRBV7-3 and TRBJ1-1; D perhaps matches TRBD1 (6 bases). CDR3 length: 13 amino acids. Trimming left V 3 bases short and J 4 bases short, with 9 bases between. CDR1 SGHTA and CDR2 FQGTGA come from the germline V gene. As DNA, the CDR3 is TGTGCCAGCAGCTTGAAGGGGGGCACTGAAGCTTTCTTT. Translating gives CASSLKGGTEAFF.

This rearrangement joins TRBV3-1 to TRBJ2-7; D is perhaps TRBD1 (5 bases). From germline, CDR1 is LGHDT and CDR2 YNNKEL (reference sequence). The V gene lost 1 base and the J gene lost 0 bases, with 13 bases spanning the gap. The CDR3 has 16 amino acids. CDR3 in amino acids: CASSQVGAASSYEQYF. As DNA, the CDR3 is TGTGCCAGCAGCCAAGTTGGGGCTGCCAGCTCCTACGAGCAGTACTTC.

The chain is built from TRBV20-1 and TRBJ1-5; D gene ambiguous. Germline-derived CDR1 and CDR2 are DFQATT and SNEGSKA (reference sequence). Deletions cut 6 bases from V and 4 bases from J, with 16 bases between. The CDR3 extends over 14 amino acids. Here the CDR3 DNA reads TGCAGTGCGCGGAGTGGGAGTGTAAATCAGCCCCAGCATTTT. Protein product: CSARSGSVNQPQHF.

The sample holds one count of this clonotype. The rearrangement joins TRBV5-6 to TRBJ2-1; D is possibly TRBD2 (5 bases). Germline values: CDR1 SGHDT, CDR2 YYEEEE. The CDR3 covers 13 residues. V dropped 5 bases and J dropped 8 bases, with 14 bases sitting between them. CDR3 coding DNA: TGTGCCAGCAGACTCGTATACGGGGATGAGCAGTTCTTC. Translating gives CASRLVYGDEQFF.

This clonotype was recorded a few times. The rearrangement joins TRBV7-2 to TRBJ2-3, with TRBD2 as a possible D gene (6 bases). This CDR3 has 14 amino acids. The V and J ends lost 5 bases and 5 bases respectively, with 14 bases between them. The germline V gene encodes CDR1 SGHTA and CDR2 FQGNSA. CDR3 in amino acids: CASSPGRTKDTQYF. In DNA form, the CDR3 reads TGTGCCAGCAGCCCGGGGAGGACGAAAGATACGCAGTATTTT.

In its sample, this clonotype was seen many times. This rearrangement joins TRBV29-1 to TRBJ1-2; no clear D gene. The CDR3 is 12 amino acids. CDR1 is SQVTM and CDR2 is ANQGSEA in the germline V gene. Trimming shortened V by 6 bases and J by 6 bases, and 14 bases separated the two germline ends. The CDR3 sequence is CSVAKGTHGYTF. The CDR3 DNA reads as TGCAGCGTGGCGAAAGGAACCCATGGCTACACCTTC.

The chain has TRBV9 and TRBJ1-1; D is unclear. This CDR3 has 15 residues. Trimming stripped 0 bases from V and 5 bases from J, with 14 bases between. Germline values: CDR1 SGDLS, CDR2 YYNGEE. CDR3: CASSVGRLGQTEAFF. As DNA, the CDR3 is TGTGCCAGCAGCGTAGGGCGGCTGGGTCAAACTGAAGCTTTCTTT.

The genes are TRBV6-5 and TRBJ2-1, with 8 positions matching TRBD2. Germline CDR1 is MNHEY and CDR2 is SVGAGI. This CDR3 is 16 amino acids long. V lost 4 bases and J lost 4; bases outside the gene matches: 9. Written as DNA, the CDR3 is TGTGCCAGCAGTTCGGGGGCTGGCGGGGGGTACAATGAGCAGTTCTTC. This codes for CASSSGAGGGYNEQFF.

Many counts were recorded for this clonotype. The V and J genes are TRBV9 and TRBJ1-6; weak D call: TRBD1 (5 bases). Trimming left V 4 bases short and J 7 bases short, with 12 bases between. The CDR3 runs to 14 residues. Germline CDR1 and CDR2: SGDLS and YYNGEE. CDR3 region: CASSWGRRNSPLHF. The CDR3 DNA sequence: TGTGCCAGCAGCTGGGGCAGGAGAAATTCACCCCTCCACTTT.

In this sample, this clonotype turned up a few times. This sequence joins TRBV5-1 and TRBJ2-3; TRBD1 aligns across 8 bases. Germline V gene sequence: CDR1 SGHRS, CDR2 YFSETQ. The V gene end was trimmed by 3 bases and the J gene end by 3 bases; junction bases not matched to a gene: 9. The CDR3 is 16 amino acids. CDR3 residues: CASSYGQGGATDTQYF. Here the CDR3 DNA reads TGCGCCAGCAGCTATGGACAGGGAGGAGCGACAGATACGCAGTATTTT.

This rearrangement joins TRBV6-6 to TRBJ2-7, with unresolved D. Germline assignment: CDR1 MNHNY and CDR2 SVGAGI (reference sequence). The CDR3 is made up of 13 amino acids. V lost 2 bases to trimming and J lost 3 bases, with 8 bases between them. The CDR3 spells CASSYRQRYEQYF. In DNA form, the CDR3 reads TGTGCCAGCAGTTACCGTCAGCGCTACGAGCAGTACTTC.

This CDR3 reads CASSAGWGAYEQYF. CDR3 nucleotide sequence: TGCGCCAGCAGCGCCGGGTGGGGGGCCTACGAGCAGTACTTC. J is TRBJ2-7 and V is TRBV4-3; maybe TRBD2 (6 bases). Trimming shortened V by 5 bases and J by 2 bases, and 13 bases separated the two germline ends. Per the germline V gene, CDR1 is LGHNA and CDR2 is YSLEER. The CDR3 contains 14 residues.

This clonotype came up a few times. The chain recombines TRBV10-1 with TRBJ2-3; no firm D call. CDR1 and CDR2 (germline): WNHNN, SYGVQD (reference sequence). The CDR3 consists of 13 residues. Between the trimmed V and J ends, which lost 10 bases and 1 base, there was a span of 12 bases. The CDR3 coding sequence is TGCGCCAACCCAAGCGCCTGCACAGATACGCAGTATTTT. It specifies CANPSACTDTQYF.

The rearrangement links TRBV5-1 to TRBJ2-2; 7 nucleotides line up with TRBD1. The CDR3 runs 15 residues. The germline CDR1 and CDR2 sequences are SGHRS and YFSETQ. Unmatched junction bases numbered 12, after V lost 7 bases and J lost 6 bases. The DNA for the CDR3 is TGCGCCAGCTCCCTTACCCCACAGGGGCCCGGGGAGCTGTTTTTT. Protein sequence: CASSLTPQGPGELFF.

This clonotype was seen only a few times. The gene calls are TRBV20-1 and TRBJ2-7; D is possibly TRBD1 or TRBD2 (6 bases each). The CDR3 is 13 residues long. Trimming removed 0 bases at V and 8 bases at J, with 14 bases between. Per the germline V gene, CDR1 is DFQATT and CDR2 is SNEGSKA (reference sequence). CDR3 DNA: TGCAGTGCTAGAGAAATGACAGGCGGGAAGCAGTACTTC. This encodes CSAREMTGGKQYF.